The present entry profiles one TCR beta chain with its context. This sample is drawn from a study of blood T cells in healthy people across ages. The CDR3 is made up of 14 amino acids. V lost 1 base and J lost 6; bases outside the gene matches: 6. The authors ran a second PCR of about 7 to 12 cycles using a sample-barcoded 5' primer and a J-beta primer mix. In TCRdb, the 5' RACE reads were re-called with MiXCR into one record per CDR3 protein. This table holds about 640,000 distinct CDR3 sequences, under 70% found once. The J gene is TRBJ2-7, the V gene TRBV12-3 or TRBV12-4; 7 nucleotides align to TRBD2. The sequenced sample consisted of blood. The clonotype comes from a man in his 60s in good health. The CDR3 spells CASSLGWGGGEQYF. CDR3 DNA sequence: TGTGCCAGCAGTTTAGGGTGGGGCGGGGGCGAGCAGTACTTC.